The rows below give T cell receptor beta chains drawn from one sample of a study of blood T cell repertoires in COVID-19. Method: immunoSEQ multiplex PCR; TCRdb's copy keeps in-frame clones and lacks some. In the table there are around 250,000 clones, 70% to 90% of which are singletons. The sequencing sample was made of peripheral blood. These receptor sequences come from a man in his sixties who had recovered from COVID-19. CDR3s include the opening cysteine and the closing phenylalanine or tryptophan. Each record gives: V gene, CDR3 length, J gene, D gene, clone size, CDR3 protein, CDR3 DNA. A D gene is named only where the DNA matches it firmly. A clone size is listed for some rows: how often the clone was seen (once, few, many), or a class if it is expanded.

v_call: TRBV10-3; cdr3_length: 14; j_call: TRBJ2-7; d_call: TRBD2; clone_size: few; cdr3_aa: CAISAGREHYEQYF; cdr3_nt: TGTGCCATCAGTGCGGGGCGGGAGCACTACGAGCAGTACTTC
v_call: TRBV5-4; cdr3_length: 15; j_call: TRBJ1-3; d_call: .; clone_size: few; cdr3_aa: CASSLAGRSGNTIYF; cdr3_nt: TGTGCCAGCAGCTTGGCTGGGCGTTCAGGAAACACCATATATTTT
v_call: TRBV5-4; cdr3_length: 15; j_call: TRBJ2-1; d_call: TRBD2; clone_size: .; cdr3_aa: CASSNPGLRAHEQFF; cdr3_nt: TGTGCCAGCAGTAACCCGGGACTACGGGCCCATGAGCAGTTCTTC
v_call: TRBV29-1; cdr3_length: 15; j_call: TRBJ1-1; d_call: TRBD1; clone_size: .; cdr3_aa: CSVSYPGQAKTEAFF; cdr3_nt: TGCAGCGTTTCCTATCCGGGACAGGCGAAAACTGAAGCTTTCTTT
v_call: TRBV2; cdr3_length: 12; j_call: TRBJ1-4; d_call: .; clone_size: .; cdr3_aa: CASGKEGEKLFF; cdr3_nt: TGTGCCAGCGGAAAGGAGGGTGAAAAACTGTTTTTT
v_call: TRBV19; cdr3_length: 16; j_call: TRBJ1-4; d_call: .; clone_size: .; cdr3_aa: CASSMAGAATNEKLFF; cdr3_nt: TGTGCCAGTAGTATGGCGGGGGCCGCAACTAATGAAAAACTGTTTTTT
v_call: TRBV6-5; cdr3_length: 15; j_call: TRBJ1-2; d_call: TRBD1; clone_size: once; cdr3_aa: CASSTRDSNNYGYTF; cdr3_nt: TGTGCCAGCAGCACCCGGGACAGCAATAACTATGGCTACACCTTC
v_call: TRBV5-8; cdr3_length: 15; j_call: TRBJ1-2; d_call: TRBD1; clone_size: .; cdr3_aa: CASSRTGQNMYGYTF; cdr3_nt: TGTGCCAGCAGCCGAACGGGACAGAATATGTATGGCTACACCTTC
v_call: TRBV7-9; cdr3_length: 16; j_call: TRBJ2-1; d_call: .; clone_size: .; cdr3_aa: CASSPPGAGRGNEQFF; cdr3_nt: TGTGCCAGCAGCCCCCCGGGAGCGGGAAGGGGGAATGAGCAGTTCTTC
v_call: TRBV5-4; cdr3_length: 13; j_call: TRBJ2-5; d_call: TRBD1; clone_size: .; cdr3_aa: CASSPGGSGTQYF; cdr3_nt: TGTGCCAGCAGCCCAGGGGGCAGCGGGACCCAGTACTTC
v_call: TRBV24-1; cdr3_length: 17; j_call: TRBJ2-7; d_call: .; clone_size: .; cdr3_aa: CATSVRNDTTTAYEQYF; cdr3_nt: TGTGCCACCAGTGTTCGAAATGACACAACGACCGCCTACGAGCAGTACTTC
v_call: TRBV19; cdr3_length: 15; j_call: TRBJ2-1; d_call: TRBD1; clone_size: .; cdr3_aa: CATQKDRDNMNEQFF; cdr3_nt: TGTGCCACTCAAAAGGACAGGGATAATATGAATGAGCAGTTCTTC
v_call: TRBV5-5; cdr3_length: 14; j_call: TRBJ1-2; d_call: .; clone_size: once; cdr3_aa: CASSTTTRIYGYTF; cdr3_nt: TGTGCCAGCAGCACGACGACAAGAATCTATGGCTACACCTTC
v_call: TRBV19; cdr3_length: 15; j_call: TRBJ2-1; d_call: .; clone_size: .; cdr3_aa: CASSMRLPYNNEQFF; cdr3_nt: TGTGCCAGTAGTATGCGGCTACCCTATAACAATGAGCAGTTCTTC
v_call: TRBV5-6; cdr3_length: 16; j_call: TRBJ2-7; d_call: .; clone_size: .; cdr3_aa: CASSLGLGRSTYEQYF; cdr3_nt: TGTGCCAGCAGCTTGGGGTTGGGCAGGTCTACCTACGAGCAGTACTTC
v_call: TRBV7-2; cdr3_length: 17; j_call: TRBJ1-6; d_call: TRBD1; clone_size: .; cdr3_aa: CASSLEPTGRRNSPLHF; cdr3_nt: TGTGCCAGCAGCTTAGAGCCGACAGGGCGGCGTAATTCACCCCTCCACTTT
v_call: TRBV7-7; cdr3_length: 14; j_call: TRBJ2-1; d_call: .; clone_size: .; cdr3_aa: CASSVTRSGNEQFF; cdr3_nt: TGTGCTAGCAGCGTGACCCGGTCGGGGAATGAGCAGTTCTTC
v_call: TRBV5-1; cdr3_length: 14; j_call: TRBJ2-7; d_call: .; clone_size: .; cdr3_aa: CASSFSGSSYEQYF; cdr3_nt: TGCGCCAGCAGCTTTTCGGGAAGCTCCTACGAGCAGTACTTC
v_call: TRBV18; cdr3_length: 13; j_call: TRBJ2-1; d_call: .; clone_size: .; cdr3_aa: CASSPRALNEQFF; cdr3_nt: TGTGCCAGCTCACCGCGGGCCTTAAATGAGCAGTTCTTC
v_call: TRBV19; cdr3_length: 16; j_call: TRBJ2-4; d_call: .; clone_size: few; cdr3_aa: CASSKAQGRAKNIQYF; cdr3_nt: TGTGCCAGTAGTAAGGCCCAGGGTCGGGCCAAAAACATTCAGTACTTC
v_call: TRBV18; cdr3_length: 16; j_call: TRBJ1-4; d_call: TRBD1; clone_size: .; cdr3_aa: CASSSDRAATNEKLFF; cdr3_nt: TGTGCCAGCTCATCGGACAGGGCCGCAACTAATGAAAAACTGTTTTTT
v_call: TRBV12-3/TRBV12-4; cdr3_length: 12; j_call: TRBJ2-3; d_call: TRBD2; clone_size: .; cdr3_aa: CASSSRLATQYF; cdr3_nt: TGTGCCAGCAGTTCCCGACTAGCTACGCAGTATTTT
v_call: TRBV4-1; cdr3_length: 15; j_call: TRBJ1-3; d_call: TRBD1; clone_size: .; cdr3_aa: CASSQPRDSGNTIYF; cdr3_nt: TGCGCCAGCAGCCAGCCTAGGGACAGTGGAAACACCATATATTTT
v_call: TRBV7-8; cdr3_length: 14; j_call: TRBJ1-1; d_call: TRBD1; clone_size: .; cdr3_aa: CASSLGQGNTEAFF; cdr3_nt: TGTGCCAGCAGCTTAGGACAGGGAAACACTGAAGCTTTCTTT
v_call: TRBV6-5; cdr3_length: 15; j_call: TRBJ1-3; d_call: TRBD1; clone_size: .; cdr3_aa: CASSRQGTLGNTIYF; cdr3_nt: TGTGCCAGCAGCAGACAGGGGACCCTTGGAAACACCATATATTTT
v_call: TRBV4-1; cdr3_length: 17; j_call: TRBJ2-3; d_call: TRBD2; clone_size: few; cdr3_aa: CASSHFGLAQSTDTQYF; cdr3_nt: TGCGCCAGCAGCCATTTCGGACTAGCGCAGAGCACAGATACGCAGTATTTT
v_call: TRBV4-1; cdr3_length: 18; j_call: TRBJ2-7; d_call: TRBD2; clone_size: many; cdr3_aa: CASSQATTSGRVHYEQYF; cdr3_nt: TGCGCCAGCAGCCAAGCCACGACTAGCGGGAGGGTCCACTACGAGCAGTACTTC
v_call: TRBV7-2; cdr3_length: 14; j_call: TRBJ2-2; d_call: TRBD1; clone_size: .; cdr3_aa: CASSLDRARGELFF; cdr3_nt: TGTGCCAGCAGCCTGGACAGGGCTCGGGGGGAGCTGTTTTTT
v_call: TRBV4-1; cdr3_length: 16; j_call: TRBJ1-4; d_call: TRBD1; clone_size: .; cdr3_aa: CASSQSLTGGTRKLFF; cdr3_nt: TGCGCCAGCAGCCAATCTCTGACAGGGGGCACGAGAAAACTGTTTTTT
v_call: TRBV5-1; cdr3_length: 14; j_call: TRBJ1-1; d_call: TRBD1; clone_size: .; cdr3_aa: CASSLTGQWGEAFF; cdr3_nt: TGCGCCAGCAGCTTGACGGGACAGTGGGGGGAAGCTTTCTTT
v_call: TRBV6-5; cdr3_length: 12; j_call: TRBJ1-4; d_call: .; clone_size: once; cdr3_aa: CASKRFNEKLFF; cdr3_nt: TGTGCCAGCAAGCGGTTTAATGAAAAACTGTTTTTT
v_call: TRBV5-4; cdr3_length: 14; j_call: TRBJ1-1; d_call: .; clone_size: .; cdr3_aa: CASSTPRGTAEAFF; cdr3_nt: TGTGCCAGCAGCACTCCGAGGGGGACGGCGGAAGCTTTCTTT
v_call: TRBV7-9; cdr3_length: 16; j_call: TRBJ2-3; d_call: TRBD2; clone_size: .; cdr3_aa: CASSLTSGSRTDTQYF; cdr3_nt: TGTGCCAGCAGCTTGACTAGCGGGAGTCGGACAGATACGCAGTATTTT
v_call: TRBV5-1; cdr3_length: 19; j_call: TRBJ2-7; d_call: TRBD2; clone_size: .; cdr3_aa: CASSFSPTGGRTKSYEQYF; cdr3_nt: TGCGCCAGCAGCTTCTCCCCCACTGGCGGGAGGACCAAGTCCTACGAGCAGTACTTC
v_call: TRBV5-4; cdr3_length: 16; j_call: TRBJ1-2; d_call: .; clone_size: once; cdr3_aa: CASSTGGWVGYGGYTF; cdr3_nt: TGTGCCAGCAGCACCGGAGGATGGGTTGGATATGGTGGCTACACCTTC
v_call: TRBV12-5; cdr3_length: 13; j_call: TRBJ2-4; d_call: TRBD2; clone_size: .; cdr3_aa: CARPGGAQNIQYF; cdr3_nt: TGTGCTAGGCCGGGGGGGGCTCAAAACATTCAGTACTTC
v_call: TRBV29-1; cdr3_length: 11; j_call: TRBJ1-1; d_call: TRBD1; clone_size: once; cdr3_aa: CSVWTGTEAFF; cdr3_nt: TGCAGCGTTTGGACAGGGACTGAAGCTTTCTTT
v_call: TRBV2; cdr3_length: 14; j_call: TRBJ2-1; d_call: TRBD1; clone_size: .; cdr3_aa: CASTGQGVANEQFF; cdr3_nt: TGTGCCAGCACGGGCCAGGGGGTGGCAAATGAGCAGTTCTTC
v_call: TRBV5-6; cdr3_length: 15; j_call: TRBJ2-2; d_call: .; clone_size: few; cdr3_aa: CASSLDLGTTGELFF; cdr3_nt: TGTGCCAGCAGCTTGGATCTAGGAACCACCGGGGAGCTGTTTTTT
v_call: TRBV27; cdr3_length: 15; j_call: TRBJ2-1; d_call: TRBD2; clone_size: .; cdr3_aa: CASSLPSGIYNEQFF; cdr3_nt: TGTGCCAGCAGTTTACCCAGCGGGATCTACAATGAGCAGTTCTTC
v_call: TRBV6-5; cdr3_length: 14; j_call: TRBJ1-3; d_call: .; clone_size: .; cdr3_aa: CASSYMRGGNTIYF; cdr3_nt: TGTGCCAGCAGTTACATGCGGGGTGGAAACACCATATATTTT
v_call: TRBV15; cdr3_length: 15; j_call: TRBJ2-3; d_call: TRBD2; clone_size: .; cdr3_aa: CATSRELAGTDTQYF; cdr3_nt: TGTGCCACCAGCAGAGAACTAGCGGGAACAGATACGCAGTATTTT
v_call: TRBV10-2; cdr3_length: 14; j_call: TRBJ2-7; d_call: .; clone_size: .; cdr3_aa: CASSDAGQSYEQYF; cdr3_nt: TGCGCCAGCAGTGATGCGGGACAGTCCTACGAGCAGTACTTC
v_call: TRBV7-3; cdr3_length: 13; j_call: TRBJ1-1; d_call: TRBD1; clone_size: .; cdr3_aa: CASSWTGATEAFF; cdr3_nt: TGTGCCAGCAGCTGGACAGGGGCCACTGAAGCTTTCTTT
v_call: TRBV5-4; cdr3_length: 13; j_call: TRBJ1-1; d_call: .; clone_size: once; cdr3_aa: CASRRVEGTEAFF; cdr3_nt: TGTGCCAGCCGCCGGGTAGAGGGCACTGAAGCTTTCTTT